The 32 T cell receptor beta chains reported below all come from one sample, sequenced in a study of OX40 agonist ivuxolimab in advanced cancers. Libraries were prepared by immunoSEQ multiplex PCR; TCRdb keeps only in-frame clonotypes and omits some of them. Of 60,000 to 65,000 clones in the sample, roughly 83% are singletons; the top ten hold 0.7%. The sequencing used CD4+ or CD8+ T cells sorted from blood, collected in a trial of the OX40 agonist ivuxolimab. The source is an adult with an advanced solid tumor such as melanoma, head and neck, liver or kidney cancer.

The chain couples TRBV15 to TRBJ1-1, with 10 bases matching TRBD1. V lost 0 bases to trimming and J lost 7 bases; unmatched junction nucleotides: 5. Looked up from germline, CDR1 is LNHNV and CDR2 is YYDKDF (reference sequence). The CDR3 is 15 amino acids. This CDR3 is CATSREGQGLGEAFF. CDR3 in DNA: TGTGCCACCAGCAGAGAGGGACAGGGGCTGGGTGAAGCTTTCTTT. The variable domain in full, with the rest retrieved from reference TRBV15 and TRBJ1-1, is DAMVIQNPRYQVTQFGKPVTLSCSQTLNHNVMYWYQQKSSQAPKLLFHYYDKDFNNEADTPDNFQSRRPNTSFCFLDIRSPGLGDTAMYLCATSREGQGLGEAFFGQGTRLTVV.

In this sample, this clone turned up a few times. V is TRBV10-1 and J is TRBJ2-7; 10 positions match TRBD2. Germline values: CDR1 WNHNN, CDR2 SYGVQD (reference sequence). This CDR3 region has 15 residues. Unmatched junction bases numbered 4, after V lost 1 base and J lost 4 bases. CDR3 in DNA: TGCGCCAGCAGTGAGTACTCTAGCGGGAGTTACGAGCAGTACTTC. Translated, it gives CASSEYSSGSYEQYF.

The chain employs TRBV29-1 and TRBJ1-1; TRBD1 matches 9 bases. The J segment lost 5 bases and the V segment lost 3 bases, leaving 4 bases of the junction unmatched. CDR1 and CDR2 (germline): SQVTM, ANQGSEA. The CDR3 is 13 amino acids. CDR3 sequence: CSVERGTGTEAFF. CDR3 coding DNA: TGCAGCGTTGAGAGGGGGACAGGGACTGAAGCTTTCTTT.

The chain recombines TRBV11-3 with TRBJ2-1, with D hard to call. In germline, CDR1 is SGHNT, CDR2 YENEEA. V dropped 2 bases and J dropped 0 bases, with 5 bases sitting between them. CDR3 length: 14 residues. For the CDR3, the DNA is TGTGCCAGCAGCTTAAACCCCTCCTACAATGAGCAGTTCTTC. Its protein product is CASSLNPSYNEQFF.

The J gene is TRBJ2-7, the V gene TRBV5-6, with unresolved D. Germline V lookup: CDR1 SGHDT, CDR2 YYEEEE. The V gene lost 1 base and the J gene lost 6 bases, with 11 bases spanning the gap. This CDR3 contains 13 residues. The CDR3 region has the DNA TGTGCCAGCAGCTTGTACGGGCATGGCGAGCAGTACTTC. Its translation: CASSLYGHGEQYF.

The chain links TRBV7-9 to TRBJ1-5; D unclear. Germline CDR1 is SEHNR and CDR2 is FQNEAQ (reference sequence). The CDR3 totals 14 residues. The V gene lost 4 bases and the J gene lost 5 bases, with 12 bases spanning the gap. Here the CDR3 DNA reads TGTGCCAGCAGCTCCGTCGGGTCATATCAGCCCCAGCATTTT. This gives the protein CASSSVGSYQPQHF.

This clone was seen a handful of times. This chain joins TRBV5-4 and TRBJ2-1; 10 bases are shared with TRBD2. The CDR3 spans 16 residues. Trimming at V came to 4 bases and at J to 1 base, leaving 5 bases not matched to a gene. Germline CDR1 is SGHNT and CDR2 is YYREEE (reference sequence). CDR3 sequence: CASSSGGAQSYNEQFF. CDR3 in DNA: TGTGCCAGCAGCAGCGGGGGGGCCCAATCCTACAATGAGCAGTTCTTC.

This chain joins TRBV6-1 and TRBJ1-2; 12 bases align to TRBD1. The CDR3 spans 16 residues. Germline assignment: CDR1 MNHNS and CDR2 SASEGT. The ends lost 1 base at V and 4 bases at J; junction bases unmatched: 4. The CDR3 region has the DNA TGTGCCAGCAGTGAAGTGGGACAGGGGGCTCCCTATGGCTACACCTTC. Translating it yields CASSEVGQGAPYGYTF.

The V call is TRBV19, the J call TRBJ2-1; 9 nucleotides match TRBD1. V trimming: 6 bases; J trimming: 7 bases; junction bases outside the gene matches: 7. CDR1 and CDR2 (germline): LNHDA, SQIVND (reference sequence). CDR3 size: 14 residues. The CDR3 nucleotides read TGTGCCAGTAGGGGACAGGGAGAATGGAATGAGCAGTTCTTC. Translating gives CASRGQGEWNEQFF.

The chain combines TRBV5-1 with TRBJ2-7; TRBD1 matches at 10 bases. Germline-derived CDR1 and CDR2 are SGHRS and YFSETQ. The CDR3 contains 18 residues. The V segment lost 4 bases and the J segment 3 bases; nucleotides outside the gene matches: 16. CDR3: CASSIDRGPGPRNYEQYF. Here the CDR3 DNA reads TGCGCCAGCAGCATAGACAGGGGGCCTGGCCCCCGAAACTACGAGCAGTACTTC.

The rearrangement links TRBV18 to TRBJ2-1; D is perhaps TRBD2 (5 bases). This CDR3 is built from 12 residues. Germline CDR1 is KGHSH and CDR2 is LQKENI. The ends were cut back, 6 bases at V and 10 bases at J, with 13 bases in the middle. The chain's CDR3 is CASSPTRREQFF. The DNA of the CDR3 is TGTGCCAGCTCCCCCACTAGAAGGGAGCAGTTCTTC.

CDR3 sequence reads: CASSKEGTGQGHEQYF. The CDR3 nucleotides are TGTGCCAGCAGCAAAGAAGGGACAGGGCAAGGCCACGAGCAGTACTTC. The V gene is TRBV21-1, the J gene TRBJ2-7; no check of the table's D call, TRBD1, against the DNA was made. TRBV21-1 is tagged as a pseudogene. The CDR3 runs 16 residues.

The chain employs TRBV10-2 and TRBJ2-2, with D unclear. Trimming cost V 7 bases and J 1 base, with 13 bases left between them. The CDR3 loop spans 15 amino acids. The germline V gene has CDR1 WSHSY and CDR2 SAAADI. Here the CDR3 DNA reads TGCGCCAGCATTCCCGGACGGCTGAACACCGGGGAGCTGTTTTTT. Its translation: CASIPGRLNTGELFF.

The rearrangement uses TRBV2 and TRBJ1-1; D call uncertain. In germline, CDR1 is SNHLY, CDR2 FYNNEI. CDR3 length: 13 residues. Trimming took 7 bases from V and 1 from J, leaving 10 bases between them. The CDR3 reads CASTPEKNTEAFF. The CDR3 DNA reads as TGTGCCAGCACCCCTGAGAAGAACACTGAAGCTTTCTTT.

The chain joins TRBV7-2 to TRBJ2-7; TRBD1 matches at 9 bases. The CDR3 has 15 residues. The germline V gene has CDR1 SGHTA and CDR2 FQGNSA. J was trimmed by 0 bases and V by 6 bases; bases with no gene match: 6. The CDR3, as DNA: TGTGCCAGCAGACGTGGGACAGGGAGCTCCTACGAGCAGTACTTC. Translating gives CASRRGTGSSYEQYF.

The chain combines TRBV5-1 with TRBJ1-4, with 8 bases identical to TRBD1. J gave up 5 bases and V 4 bases, and 10 bases lay outside the gene matches. The length of the CDR3 is 16 residues. CDR1 and CDR2 (germline): SGHRS, YFSETQ. The CDR3 DNA sequence: TGCGCCAGCAGCCGTGGACAGGGAGTTGGAAATGAAAAACTGTTTTTT. Translation gives CASSRGQGVGNEKLFF.

Regarding this clone: The sample holds other DNA sequences that translate to the same CDR3. The chain combines TRBV28 with TRBJ2-7, with TRBD2 identical over 9 bases. The V gene's germline CDR1 is MDHEN and CDR2 SYDVKM. This CDR3 spans 16 amino acids. Trimming removed 6 bases from V and 0 bases from J; junction bases left unmatched: 9. The CDR3 reads CASSSPGLAGSYEQYF. DNA for the CDR3: TGTGCCAGCAGCTCTCCGGGACTAGCAGGCTCCTACGAGCAGTACTTC.

The chain employs TRBV10-3 and TRBJ1-2; D remains ambiguous. Trimming took 3 bases from V and 4 from J, leaving 9 bases between them. This CDR3 is 13 amino acids long. Germline CDR1 is ENHRY and CDR2 is SYGVKD. The CDR3 loop is CAISEGKSYGYTF. The CDR3 DNA reads TGTGCCATCAGTGAAGGGAAAAGCTATGGCTACACCTTC.

This clone appeared a few times. The chain is built from TRBV10-3 and TRBJ1-1; D is unclear. With 11 bases removed from V and 0 bases from J, the gap between germline ends came to 7 bases. This CDR3 spans 11 amino acids. The germline V gene has CDR1 ENHRY and CDR2 SYGVKD. The CDR3 DNA is TGTGCCCTTTTCATGAACACTGAAGCTTTCTTT. Protein product: CALFMNTEAFF.

The V gene is TRBV5-4, the J gene TRBJ2-1, with TRBD2 identical over 8 bases. J was trimmed by 6 bases and V by 4 bases; bases with no gene match: 9. This CDR3 has 15 amino acids. CDR1 is SGHNT, CDR2 YYREEE, per germline (reference sequence). CDR3 in DNA: TGTGCCAGCAGCCTAGGGGGTAGCGGGATCAATGAGCAGTTCTTC. Translated: CASSLGGSGINEQFF.

This clone was picked up one time. V gene TRBV7-7 combines with J gene TRBJ2-1, with a weak D call TRBD2 (7 bases). This CDR3 region has 14 residues. The germline V gene encodes CDR1 SSHAT and CDR2 FNYEAQ (reference sequence). V was clipped by 5 bases and J by 9 bases, with 17 bases between them. The CDR3 nucleotides read TGTGCCAGCAGCGTGGAGGGGGGGTATCTTGAGCAGTTCTTC. This translates into CASSVEGGYLEQFF. The full variable domain, with the rest looked up from reference TRBV7-7 and TRBJ2-1, is GAGVSQSPRYKVTKRGQDVTLRCDPISSHATLYWYQQALGQGPEFLTYFNYEAQPDKSGLPSDRFSAERPEGSISTLTIQRTEQRDSAMYRCASSVEGGYLEQFFGPGTRLTVL.

This chain's CDR3 is CASSRDFGTEAFF. CDR3 coding DNA: TGTGCCAGTAGCCGGGACTTCGGGACTGAAGCTTTCTTT. This sequence joins TRBV19 and TRBJ1-1, with D possibly being TRBD1 (5 bases). Germline assignment: CDR1 LNHDA and CDR2 SQIVND (reference sequence). V lost 6 bases, J lost 5 bases, and 13 bases lay in between. The CDR3 sequence is 13 residues long.

The chain uses TRBV6-5 and TRBJ1-4; no definite D call. The CDR3 is 15 residues long. V was trimmed by 9 bases and J by 3 bases, leaving 17 bases between them. Germline lookup yields CDR1 MNHEY and CDR2 SVGAGI. CDR3 coding DNA: TGTGCCAGTTGTGATTGGGCCGGGGCTAATGAAAAACTGTTTTTT. Translated, it gives CASCDWAGANEKLFF.

V gene TRBV7-2 combines with J gene TRBJ2-2; 9 bases align to TRBD1. CDR3 size: 15 residues. Per germline, CDR1 SGHTA and CDR2 FQGNSA. The V and J ends lost 4 bases and 5 bases, in that order; junction bases with no gene match: 5. CDR3: CASSSGQGWTGELFF. DNA of the CDR3: TGTGCCAGCAGCTCGGGACAGGGCTGGACCGGGGAGCTGTTTTTT.

This clone has only a few counts. This chain connects TRBV6-5 to TRBJ1-1; D possibly corresponds to TRBD1 (6 bases). Germline V lookup: CDR1 MNHEY, CDR2 SVGAGI. V lost 4 bases and J 5 bases, leaving 14 bases between the germline ends. The CDR3 has 14 residues. The CDR3 sequence: CASSFLYRETEAFF. CDR3 in DNA: TGTGCCAGCAGTTTCCTCTACAGGGAAACTGAAGCTTTCTTT.

V is TRBV7-8 and J is TRBJ2-1; perhaps TRBD1 as D (5 bases). Trimming pared 3 bases from V and 3 bases from J, leaving 9 bases between. The V gene's germline CDR1 is SGHVS and CDR2 FQNEAQ. The CDR3 consists of 14 residues. CDR3 sequence: CASSFLGDYNEQFF. DNA of the CDR3: TGTGCCAGCAGCTTTTTAGGGGACTACAATGAGCAGTTCTTC.

The CDR3 coding sequence is TGTGCCAGCAGCCCCTGGGGATGGGGCTACACCTTC. This translates into CASSPWGWGYTF. The chain joins TRBV7-2 to TRBJ1-2; D uncertain. The CDR3 runs 12 residues. Germline V gene lookup returns CDR1 SGHTA and CDR2 FQGNSA. V was pared by 5 bases and J by 8 bases, with 12 bases between.

This chain joins TRBV18 and TRBJ2-5; 7 nucleotides agree with TRBD1. The V and J ends lost 6 bases and 1 base, in that order; junction bases with no gene match: 5. Germline assignment: CDR1 KGHSH and CDR2 LQKENI. The CDR3 is 14 residues long. The CDR3 DNA follows: TGTGCCAGCTCCGGGACAGCGAGCCAAGAGACCCAGTACTTC. Encoded protein: CASSGTASQETQYF.

The chain joins TRBV7-9 to TRBJ2-1, with D perhaps matching TRBD2 (7 bases). Trimming shortened V by 0 bases and J by 2 bases, and 11 bases separated the two germline ends. In germline, CDR1 is SEHNR, CDR2 FQNEAQ (reference sequence). The CDR3 totals 16 residues. The CDR3 region is CASSLAGGGAYNEQFF. The CDR3 DNA reads TGTGCCAGCAGCTTAGCGGGAGGGGGAGCCTACAATGAGCAGTTCTTC.

V and J are TRBV7-2 and TRBJ2-5; the D gene is possibly TRBD1 (5 bases). CDR3 length: 16 residues. The V gene lost 1 base and the J gene lost 5 bases, with 17 bases spanning the gap. Germline V lookup: CDR1 SGHTA, CDR2 FQGNSA. For the CDR3, the DNA is TGTGCCAGCAGCTTAGTTGGGGCAGGGTTAGGGGAGACCCAGTACTTC. Its translation: CASSLVGAGLGETQYF.

This chain joins TRBV2 and TRBJ1-6; TRBD1 aligns across 11 bases. The CDR3 has 13 residues. Losses at the gene ends were 6 bases for V and 10 bases for J; bases not matched to a gene: 2. Germline loops: CDR1 SNHLY, CDR2 FYNNEI. The CDR3: CASRDRGLSPLHF. Written as DNA, the CDR3 is TGTGCCAGCAGGGACAGGGGGCTGTCACCCCTCCACTTT.

The rearrangement joins TRBV11-2 to TRBJ2-7, with a weak D call TRBD2 (6 bases). This CDR3 is 17 amino acids long. The V gene's germline CDR1 is SGHAT and CDR2 FQNNGV. V was clipped by 1 base and J by 2 bases, with 18 bases between them. In DNA form, the CDR3 reads TGTGCCAGCAGCTTAGGATGGGCGGGACCGGACACCTACGAGCAGTACTTC. Protein sequence: CASSLGWAGPDTYEQYF.